This TCR beta chain was documented in a study of blood T cell repertoires in COVID-19. About the research overall: T cells, B-cell-depleted T cells, or PBMCs provided the cDNA or gDNA that served as material.

Authors' data handling: Estimation of nucleated cell counts relied on the amplification of reference gene primers. Clones were sequenced by immunoSEQ multiplex PCR, and TCRdb holds only the in-frame ones, with some missing. V, J and clone size reflect that table, while D and trimming were determined from the DNA. The sample records about 110,000 clones, over 75% being singletons. V was clipped by 6 bases and J by 4 bases; unmatched bases: 8. CDR3 length: 14 residues. Germline V lookup: CDR1 MDHEN, CDR2 SYDVKM. This clone was counted a single time. The same CDR3 is also encoded by other DNA sequences in this sample.

The chain joins TRBV28 to TRBJ1-2; 7 nucleotides agree with TRBD1. The sequence came from a woman aged 80 or over with active or convalescent COVID-19. The sequencing input was peripheral blood. CDR3 loop: CASSPGTAGYGYTF. The DNA of the CDR3 is TGTGCCAGCAGCCCGGGGACAGCGGGCTATGGCTACACCTTC.